This T cell receptor beta chain was found in a study of response to subunit inactivated influenza vaccine. The V segment lost 5 bases and the J segment 6 bases; nucleotides outside the gene matches: 4. The CDR3 covers 14 residues. Germline loops: CDR1 SQVTM, CDR2 ANQGSEA. One entry per CDR3 protein, called by TCRdb with MiXCR from the RT-PCR reads. The sample lists more than 450,000 distinct CDR3 sequences; roughly 12% were seen once. The same data also contributed to another study, on T cells expressing NK-cell markers. That publication notes: 5'RACE template switching built TCR beta cDNA with unique molecular identifiers.

This specimen consisted of PBMCs from blood, obtained on the day of vaccination. The chain employs TRBV29-1 and TRBJ2-5, with 15 bases fitting TRBD2. The receptor was isolated from a man in his fifties or sixties who received an inactivated influenza vaccine. CDR3 bases: TGCAGCGTTTTCGGGACTAGCGGGGGGAAGACCCAGTACTTC. This encodes CSVFGTSGGKTQYF. The full variable domain, in which reference TRBV29-1 and TRBJ2-5 provide the parts outside the CDR3, is SAVISQKPSRDICQRGTSLTIQCQVDSQVTMMFWYRQQPGQSLTLIATANQGSEATYESGFVIDKFPISRPNLTFSTLTVSNMSPEDSSIYLCSVFGTSGGKTQYFGPGTRLLVL.